This TCR beta chain came from a study of T cell changes during pregnancy in multiple sclerosis. Assay: immunoSEQ multiplex PCR; the TCRdb copy retains only in-frame clones and omits some. This table holds over 35,000 clones, more than 85% found once. The CDR3 has 15 residues. The V gene's germline CDR1 is SGHDT and CDR2 YYEEEE. V lost 4 bases to trimming and J lost 6 bases; unmatched junction nucleotides: 5. The source material was CD8+ T cells from peripheral blood mononuclear cells, sampled in the first trimester of pregnancy. This TCR came from a female donor with multiple sclerosis, enrolled in a pregnancy study. The gene calls are TRBV5-6 and TRBJ2-1, with 12 bases matching TRBD2. DNA for the CDR3: TGTGCCAGCAGCATCGGACTAGCGGGGCCCAATGAGCAGTTCTTC. Translated, it gives CASSIGLAGPNEQFF.